The 10 T cell receptor beta chains presented below share a single source sample, sequenced in a study of blood T cell repertoires in COVID-19. Sequenced by immunoSEQ multiplex PCR; TCRdb stores in-frame clones only, minus some. The table shows over 150,000 clones, with over 80% occurring only once. Sequenced material: peripheral blood. Receptor source: a woman in her forties with COVID-19, enrolled during active disease.

This chain joins TRBV19 and TRBJ1-6; 7 bases are shared with TRBD1. CDR3 length equals 15 residues. The germline CDR1 and CDR2 sequences are LNHDA and SQIVND (reference sequence). V was clipped by 6 bases and J by 5 bases; unmatched bases: 7. CDR3 sequence reads: CASRSGTEHNSPLHF. The CDR3 DNA sequence: TGTGCCAGTAGATCCGGGACAGAGCATAATTCACCCCTCCACTTT.

This clone was recorded only once. The chain employs TRBV7-9 and TRBJ2-5, with no clear D. The V gene lost 4 bases and the J gene lost 9 bases, with 9 bases spanning the gap. The germline CDR1 and CDR2 sequences are SEHNR and FQNEAQ (reference sequence). The CDR3 length is 11 residues. The CDR3: CASSSTWPQYF. The CDR3 region has the DNA TGTGCCAGCAGCTCAACCTGGCCCCAGTACTTC.

This clone is medium-sized by share. The gene calls are TRBV5-1 and TRBJ1-6; the match to TRBD1 covers 9 bases. The V gene end was trimmed by 2 bases and the J gene end by 5 bases; junction bases not matched to a gene: 5. Looked up from germline, CDR1 is SGHRS and CDR2 is YFSETQ. The CDR3 is 16 residues long. Here the CDR3 reads CASSLQGAIDNSPLHF. The CDR3 DNA is TGCGCCAGCAGCTTACAGGGGGCTATAGATAATTCACCCCTCCACTTT.

The rearrangement joins TRBV6-5 to TRBJ1-5; the D gene is possibly TRBD1 (5 bases). The germline CDR1 and CDR2 sequences are MNHEY and SVGAGI. This CDR3 comprises 13 residues. Trimming left V 7 bases short and J 7 bases short, with 14 bases between. CDR3 residues: CASTPGQGQPQHF. Written as DNA, the CDR3 is TGTGCCAGCACCCCAGGGCAGGGACAGCCCCAGCATTTT.

The V call is TRBV7-3, the J call TRBJ1-3, with D perhaps matching TRBD1 (6 bases). Deletions cut 6 bases from V and 2 bases from J, with 11 bases between. The CDR3 runs 14 residues. Germline V lookup: CDR1 SGHTA, CDR2 FQGTGA. CDR3 in amino acids: CASSLGGAGNTIYF. DNA of the CDR3: TGTGCCAGCAGTTTAGGGGGGGCTGGAAACACCATATATTTT.

The rearrangement joins TRBV27 to TRBJ1-5, with D maybe TRBD1 (5 bases). The CDR3 covers 14 residues. V was cut by 8 bases and J by 7 bases, with 18 bases left in between. The germline CDR1 and CDR2 sequences are MNHEY and SMNVEV (reference sequence). DNA of the CDR3: TGTGCCAGCGCGTTCTGGTCGGGGGACCAGCCCCAGCATTTT. It specifies CASAFWSGDQPQHF.

The chain joins TRBV10-1 to TRBJ1-4, with no clear D. Germline V gives CDR1 WNHNN, CDR2 SYGVQD (reference sequence). The CDR3 length is 15 residues. V dropped 3 bases and J dropped 6 bases, with 14 bases sitting between them. CDR3 loop: CASSEVQSIYEKLFF. The CDR3 region has the DNA TGCGCCAGCAGTGAAGTCCAGTCGATTTATGAAAAACTGTTTTTT.

This rearrangement joins TRBV19 to TRBJ2-5, with D tentatively TRBD2 (6 bases). The V end lost 6 bases, the J end lost 1 base, and 9 bases lay between the germline ends. CDR3 length: 13 residues. Germline V gene sequence: CDR1 LNHDA, CDR2 SQIVND (reference sequence). CDR3 coding DNA: TGTGCCAGTAGCTCGACTAGCCAAGAGACCCAGTACTTC. Protein sequence: CASSSTSQETQYF.

The V gene is TRBV11-2, the J gene TRBJ2-3, with a tentative D call TRBD1 (5 bases). Trimming stripped 5 bases from V and 4 bases from J, with 10 bases between. The CDR3 runs to 13 residues. Germline V gene lookup returns CDR1 SGHAT and CDR2 FQNNGV. CDR3 in amino acids: CASSLTGPDTQYF. The DNA of the CDR3 is TGTGCCAGCAGCCTCACAGGTCCAGATACGCAGTATTTT.

The V and J genes are TRBV19 and TRBJ1-4; possible D gene TRBD1, 6 bases. The CDR3 contains 16 residues. Germline lookup yields CDR1 LNHDA and CDR2 SQIVND (reference sequence). V lost 7 bases, J lost 0 bases, and 15 bases lay in between. CDR3 in amino acids: CASKKGEHPTNEKLFF. The CDR3 DNA follows: TGTGCCAGTAAGAAGGGGGAGCATCCAACTAATGAAAAACTGTTTTTT.